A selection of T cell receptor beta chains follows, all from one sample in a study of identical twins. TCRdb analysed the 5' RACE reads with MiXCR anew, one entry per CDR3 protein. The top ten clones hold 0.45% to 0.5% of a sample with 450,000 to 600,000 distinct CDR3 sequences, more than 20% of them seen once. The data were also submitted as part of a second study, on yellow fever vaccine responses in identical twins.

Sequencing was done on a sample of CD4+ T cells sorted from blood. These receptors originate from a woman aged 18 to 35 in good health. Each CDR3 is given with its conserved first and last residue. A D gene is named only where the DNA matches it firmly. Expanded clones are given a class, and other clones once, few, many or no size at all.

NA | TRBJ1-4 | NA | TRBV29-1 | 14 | TGCAGCGCCTGCCAGGGAACCACTAATGAAAAACTGTTTTTT | CSACQGTTNEKLFF
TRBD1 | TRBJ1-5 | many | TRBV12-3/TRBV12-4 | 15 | TGTGCCAGCAGGTCCGGGACAGGTCACAATCAGCCCCAGCATTTT | CASRSGTGHNQPQHF
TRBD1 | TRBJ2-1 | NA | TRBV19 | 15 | TGTGCCAGTGCCACCGGGACAGGGGGTATCGATGAGCAGTTCTTC | CASATGTGGIDEQFF
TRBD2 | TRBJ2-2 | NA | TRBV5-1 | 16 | TGCGCCAGCAGCTTGAGACTAGCGGGAGAGACCGGGGAGCTGTTTTTT | CASSLRLAGETGELFF
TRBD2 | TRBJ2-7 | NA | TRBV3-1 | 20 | TGTGCCAGCAGCCATGACCGACTAGCGGGCGAACATAGTCCCTCCTACGAGCAGTACTTC | CASSHDRLAGEHSPSYEQYF
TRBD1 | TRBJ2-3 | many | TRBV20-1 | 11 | TGCAGTGCCGACAGGGGTGATACGCAGTATTTT | CSADRGDTQYF
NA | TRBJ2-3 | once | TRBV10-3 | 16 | TGTGCCATCACCGCCGCGGGTCCAGGGGGCACAGATACGCAGTATTTT | CAITAAGPGGTDTQYF
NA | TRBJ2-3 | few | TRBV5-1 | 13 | TGCGCCAGCAGCTACGGGTTCACAGATACGCAGTATTTT | CASSYGFTDTQYF
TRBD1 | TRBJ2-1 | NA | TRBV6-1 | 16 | TGTGCCAGCAGCCCGGGTTGGGACAGGGCGAACAATGAGCAGTTCTTC | CASSPGWDRANNEQFF
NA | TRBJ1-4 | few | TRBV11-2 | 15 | TGTGCCAGCAGCTTAGCCCCTTCAAGAGTTGAAAAACTGTTTTTT | CASSLAPSRVEKLFF
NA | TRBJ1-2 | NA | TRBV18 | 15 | TGTGCCAGCTCACCAGCGACAGAATTTAACTATGGCTACACCTTC | CASSPATEFNYGYTF
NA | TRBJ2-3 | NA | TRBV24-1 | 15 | TGTGCCACCAGTGACAGTCAGACCTACACAGATACGCAGTATTTT | CATSDSQTYTDTQYF
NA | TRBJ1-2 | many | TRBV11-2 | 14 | TGTGCCAGCAGCGCTATTGTGGGAGGCTATGGCTACACCTTC | CASSAIVGGYGYTF
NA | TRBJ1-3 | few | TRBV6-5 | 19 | TGTGCCAGCAGTTACGGATTAAATAGTGTGACAGTCTCTGGAAACACCATATATTTT | CASSYGLNSVTVSGNTIYF
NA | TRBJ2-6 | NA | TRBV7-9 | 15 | TGTGCCAGCAGCTCGGGGAGTTCTGGGGCCAACGTCCTGACTTTC | CASSSGSSGANVLTF